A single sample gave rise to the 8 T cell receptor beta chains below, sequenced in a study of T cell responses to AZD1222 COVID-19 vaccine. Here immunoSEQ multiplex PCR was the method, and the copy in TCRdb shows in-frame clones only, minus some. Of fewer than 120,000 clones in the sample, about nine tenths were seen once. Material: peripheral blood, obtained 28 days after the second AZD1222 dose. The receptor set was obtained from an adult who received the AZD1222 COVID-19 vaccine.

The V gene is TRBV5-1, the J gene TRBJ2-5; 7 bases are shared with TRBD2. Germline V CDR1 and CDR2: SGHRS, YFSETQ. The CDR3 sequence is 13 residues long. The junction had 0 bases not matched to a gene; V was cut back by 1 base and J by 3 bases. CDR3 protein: CASSLTSEETQYF. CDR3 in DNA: TGCGCCAGCAGCTTGACTAGCGAAGAGACCCAGTACTTC.

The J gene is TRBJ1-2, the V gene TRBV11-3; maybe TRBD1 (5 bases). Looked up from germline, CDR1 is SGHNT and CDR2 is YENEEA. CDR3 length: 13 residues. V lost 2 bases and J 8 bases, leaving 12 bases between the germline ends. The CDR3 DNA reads TGTGCCAGCAGCTTATCCCAGGGAGGAGGCTACACCTTC. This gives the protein CASSLSQGGGYTF. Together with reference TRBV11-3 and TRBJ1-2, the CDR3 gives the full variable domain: EAGVVQSPRYKIIEKKQPVAFWCNPISGHNTLYWYLQNLGQGPELLIRYENEEAVDDSQLPKDRFSAERLKGVDSTLKIQPAELGDSAVYLCASSLSQGGGYTFGSGTRLTVV.

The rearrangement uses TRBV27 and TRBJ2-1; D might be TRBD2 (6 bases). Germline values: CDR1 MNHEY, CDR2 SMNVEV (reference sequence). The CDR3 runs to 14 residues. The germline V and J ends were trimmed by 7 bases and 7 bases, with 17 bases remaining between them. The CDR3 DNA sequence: TGTGCCAGCACCCATCGGTCAGGGAGGAATGAGCAGTTCTTC. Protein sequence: CASTHRSGRNEQFF.

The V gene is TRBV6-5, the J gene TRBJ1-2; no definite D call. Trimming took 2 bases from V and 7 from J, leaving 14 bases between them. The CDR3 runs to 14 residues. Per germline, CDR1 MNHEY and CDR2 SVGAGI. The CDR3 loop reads CASSYREYAAGYTF. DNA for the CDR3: TGTGCCAGCAGTTACCGGGAGTATGCTGCTGGCTACACCTTC.

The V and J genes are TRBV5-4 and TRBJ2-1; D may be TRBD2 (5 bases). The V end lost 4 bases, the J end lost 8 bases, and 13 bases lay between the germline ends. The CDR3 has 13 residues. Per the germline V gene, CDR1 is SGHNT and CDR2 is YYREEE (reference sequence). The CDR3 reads CASSPLNGDEQFF. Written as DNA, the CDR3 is TGTGCCAGCAGCCCTCTTAACGGGGATGAGCAGTTCTTC.

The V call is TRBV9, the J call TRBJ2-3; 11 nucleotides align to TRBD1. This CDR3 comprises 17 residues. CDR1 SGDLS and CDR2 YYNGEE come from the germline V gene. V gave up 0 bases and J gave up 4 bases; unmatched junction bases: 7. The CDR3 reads CASSVEGGQGAPDTQYF. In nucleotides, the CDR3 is TGTGCCAGCAGCGTAGAGGGTGGACAGGGGGCACCAGATACGCAGTATTTT.

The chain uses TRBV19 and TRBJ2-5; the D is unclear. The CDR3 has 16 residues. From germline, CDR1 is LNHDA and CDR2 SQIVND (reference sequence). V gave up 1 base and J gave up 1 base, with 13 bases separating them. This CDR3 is CASSIGAGQAQETQYF. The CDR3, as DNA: TGTGCCAGTAGTATAGGGGCCGGGCAGGCCCAAGAGACCCAGTACTTC.

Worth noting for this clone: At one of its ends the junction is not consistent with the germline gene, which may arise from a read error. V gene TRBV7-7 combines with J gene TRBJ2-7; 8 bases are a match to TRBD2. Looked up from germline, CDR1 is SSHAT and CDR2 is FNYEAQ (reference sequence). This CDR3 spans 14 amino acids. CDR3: CASSPGLDGYEQYF. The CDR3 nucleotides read TGTGCTAGCAGCCCGGGACTAGATGGGTACGAGCAGTACTTC.